The T cell receptor (beta chain) described here comes from a study of graft-versus-host responses after intestinal transplantation. Study at large: Multivisceral, liver-intestinal, or isolated intestinal transplants were received by the recipients. Every transplant recipient was induced with anti-thymocyte globulin, then maintained on tacrolimus and steroids for approximately three years. Study-wide findings and caveats: Present in recipient marrow, GvH clones included some that appeared first in ileum or blood.

TCRdb's table, derived via immunoSEQ multiplex PCR, lists solely in-frame clones and lacks some. The data contain around 7,000 clones, roughly a third of them singletons. Plated together were around 200,000 CFSE-labeled responder cells and around 200,000 irradiated, violet-dye-labeled stimulator cells. This clonotype was obtained from a human patient who was an organ donor for intestinal transplantation. Source: alloreactive CD8+ T cells from a mixed lymphocyte reaction culture, taken before transplantation. Stated subset: CFSE-low proliferating T cells sorted from roughly 6-day pre-transplant mixed lymphocyte reaction (GvH or HvG direction).

The CDR3 nucleotides are TGTGCCAGCAGTTTATCCCGAACATCGAACACTGAAGCTTTCTTT. Protein product: CASSLSRTSNTEAFF. This chain links TRBV27 with TRBJ1-1; D is unclear. The CDR3 spans 15 residues. Deletions cut 0 bases from V and 1 base from J, with 9 bases between. Germline lookup yields CDR1 MNHEY and CDR2 SMNVEV (reference sequence).